This is a list of T cell receptor beta chains from one sample in a study of stem cell transplantation in POMP-related autoinflammatory disease. Only in-frame clones appear in the TCRdb table, and some are missing; sequencing was by immunoSEQ multiplex PCR. The data show 9,100 or so clones, about four fifths seen once. The sequenced sample was CD4+ T cells from PBMCs, obtained after stem cell transplantation. The receptors were sampled from a human patient with POMP-related autoinflammation and immune dysregulation (PRAID). Some of the T cells may derive from the graft donor. CDR3s leave out the opening cysteine and the closing phenylalanine or tryptophan.

v_gene	j_gene	CDR3aa
TRBV30	TRBJ1-2	AWSVMEGGGYT
TRBV7-9	TRBJ2-3	ASSSRSGDTDTQY
TRBV6-5	TRBJ2-7	ASSYSSGRYEQY
TRBV29-1	TRBJ1-1	SVLPGLGEAF
TRBV20-1	TRBJ2-1	SASYLREKNEQF
TRBV19	TRBJ1-1	ASSIDLRVALSRSNTEAF
TRBV5-6	TRBJ2-3	ASSSSGSPTDTQY
TRBV19	TRBJ1-6	ASSLRDHRVDSPLH
TRBV19	TRBJ1-5	ASSPRGQGDQPQH
TRBV18	TRBJ2-5	ASSPTGQKETQY
TRBV27	TRBJ1-5	ASSLLWTAQGNQPQH
TRBV18	TRBJ2-5	ASSPPGQLLQETQY
TRBV13	TRBJ2-6	ASSLLAAGANVLT
TRBV3-1/TRBV3-2	TRBJ1-4	ASSLTGTTNEKLF
TRBV3-1/TRBV3-2	TRBJ1-6	ASSLTGNSPLH
TRBV5-4	TRBJ2-1	ASSRGTSGVYNEQF
TRBV30	TRBJ2-5	AWSRGVTRTDQETQY
TRBV10-3	TRBJ2-1	AIMDNAGVSNEQF
TRBV9	TRBJ2-1	ASSVGDRGGNEQF
TRBV30	TRBJ2-7	AWSGPRTGRTYEQY
TRBV27	TRBJ2-1	ASSLSGRMTYNEQF
TRBV19	TRBJ1-4	ASSSYRVGQGKLF
TRBV27	TRBJ2-7	ASSSTGYSYEQY
TRBV2	TRBJ1-1	ASSGHHRGYTEAF
TRBV6-1	TRBJ2-7	ASIGTDGSYEQY
TRBV27	TRBJ1-6	ASSHRQPNSPLH
TRBV9	TRBJ2-1	ASSVGGGYNEQF
TRBV3-1/TRBV3-2	TRBJ2-5	ASSQVLGRQQETQY
TRBV6-2/TRBV6-3	TRBJ2-1	ASSNLGRGGYNEQF
TRBV6-5	TRBJ1-1	ASSRTGNTEAF
TRBV5-6	TRBJ2-7	ASSLGRGRAGEQY
TRBV4-1	TRBJ2-7	ASSPIRDRGPYEQY
TRBV3-1/TRBV3-2	TRBJ1-5	ASSLQWTGDQPQH
TRBV30	TRBJ2-6	AWRLRTGANVLT
TRBV11-2	TRBJ2-1	ASTRRNLYNEQF
TRBV3-1/TRBV3-2	TRBJ2-7	ASSQAGTTSYEQY
TRBV6-5	TRBJ1-1	ASSYSGAGGFTEAF
TRBV6-6	TRBJ2-3	ASSGLAGLHGDTQY